The 32 T cell receptor beta chains given below trace back to one sample, sequenced in a study of T cells in Graves' hyperthyroidism and ophthalmopathy. What was amplified from RNA transcripts were TCR beta CDR3 regions. Primed by the HTBI set, a first-round RT-PCR was run on the TCR CDR3. From the multiplex PCR reads, TCRdb called clonotypes with MiXCR, one entry per CDR3 protein. Seen here are about 200,000 distinct CDR3 sequences, approximately 20% observed once, and the top ten hold around 43%. The sequenced sample was blood. The source is a man aged 40-50 years with Graves' hyperthyroidism.

Ten or more counts support this clonotype. The chain combines TRBV30 with TRBJ2-5; a possible D gene is TRBD1 (6 bases). The germline V and J ends were trimmed by 7 bases and 5 bases, with 14 bases remaining between them. This CDR3 is built from 12 residues. The germline gives CDR1 GTSNPN, CDR2 SVGIG (reference sequence). CDR3 loop: CALQTQGETQYF. CDR3 in DNA: TGTGCCTTACAAACCCAGGGGGAGACCCAGTACTTC.

This clonotype was observed a few times. This sequence joins TRBV6-5 and TRBJ1-2; D ambiguous. This CDR3 has 14 residues. V was pared by 2 bases and J by 4 bases, with 11 bases between. Per germline, CDR1 MNHEY and CDR2 SVGAGI. The CDR3 sequence: CASSYKEFGYGYTF. As DNA, the CDR3 is TGTGCCAGCAGTTACAAGGAGTTTGGCTATGGCTACACCTTC.

This clonotype was counted many times. This chain connects TRBV7-2 to TRBJ2-5, with 9 bases lining up with TRBD2. The V gene's germline CDR1 is SGHTA and CDR2 FQGNSA. The CDR3 sequence is 15 residues long. V was pared by 8 bases and J by 5 bases, with 12 bases of the junction left unmatched. The CDR3 spells CASGRAGGPEETQYF. In nucleotides, the CDR3 is TGTGCCAGCGGCAGGGCGGGGGGGCCGGAGGAGACCCAGTACTTC.

This clonotype was found many times. The V call is TRBV30, the J call TRBJ2-2, with 10 nucleotides matching TRBD2. The CDR3 is 15 amino acids. Germline V gene lookup returns CDR1 GTSNPN and CDR2 SVGIG (reference sequence). The V segment lost 4 bases and the J segment 5 bases; nucleotides outside the gene matches: 7. This chain's CDR3 is CAWKLPGLATGELFF. The CDR3 nucleotides read TGTGCCTGGAAACTACCGGGACTAGCGACCGGGGAGCTGTTTTTT.

This chain joins TRBV6-1 and TRBJ1-4; D not resolved. The CDR3 spans 12 residues. V shed 10 bases and J shed 8 bases, with 14 bases lying between them. Germline-derived CDR1 and CDR2 are MNHNS and SASEGT. CDR3 loop: CATGGSYEKLFF. The CDR3, as DNA: TGTGCCACCGGAGGGAGTTACGAAAAACTGTTTTTT.

This clonotype was detected ten times or more. The gene calls are TRBV3-1 and TRBJ1-4, with 8 bases matching TRBD1. This CDR3 comprises 16 residues. From germline, CDR1 is LGHDT and CDR2 YNNKEL (reference sequence). The ends lost 2 bases at V and 6 bases at J; junction bases unmatched: 8. DNA for the CDR3: TGTGCCAGCAGCCAAACGGCGGACAGGGTTTATGAAAAACTGTTTTTT. Translating gives CASSQTADRVYEKLFF.

Here the CDR3 DNA reads TGTGCCAGTAGGGACTTAGCGGGATTATATGAGCAGTTCTTC. Protein product: CASRDLAGLYEQFF. This chain uses TRBV19 with TRBJ2-1; 8 bases agree with TRBD2. Germline CDR1 LNHDA, CDR2 SQIVND (reference sequence). J lost 8 bases, V lost 6 bases, and 9 bases had no gene match. The CDR3 loop spans 14 amino acids.

In its sample, this clonotype was seen many times. The V and J genes are TRBV5-1 and TRBJ2-1, with D possibly TRBD1 on 6 matching bases. Germline assignment: CDR1 SGHRS and CDR2 YFSETQ. Trimming stripped 2 bases from V and 8 bases from J, with 20 bases between. There are 16 residues in the CDR3. In DNA form, the CDR3 reads TGCGCCAGCAGCTTTAATTCTCTAGCAGGGGTCGATGAGCAGTTCTTC. Translating gives CASSFNSLAGVDEQFF.

This clonotype has at least ten counts. The chain links TRBV20-1 to TRBJ1-1, with D perhaps TRBD1 (6 bases). This CDR3 is 16 amino acids long. V was shortened by 6 bases and J by 9 bases, with 29 bases between the two germline ends. CDR1 DFQATT and CDR2 SNEGSKA come from the germline V gene (reference sequence). CDR3 bases: TGCAGTGCAAAAGAGGGGCCCGTAGCCTTTGGGGACAAAGCTTTCTTT. Its protein is CSAKEGPVAFGDKAFF.

This clonotype was seen more than once but under ten times. Just one base apart from a much larger clone, this may be a read error. The chain recombines TRBV6-2 or TRBV6-3 with TRBJ1-5; no clear D. The CDR3 sequence is 14 residues long. Germline V gene data show CDR1 as MNHEY and CDR2 as SVGEGT. Here the CDR3 reads CASKGSYSNRPQHF. The DNA of the CDR3 is TGTGCCAGCAAAGGGAGTTATAGCAATCGGCCCCAGCATTTT.

The chain combines TRBV5-1 with TRBJ2-1; 10 bases line up with TRBD1. CDR1 is SGHRS and CDR2 is YFSETQ in the germline V gene. After removal of 4 bases from V and 9 bases from J, the junction contained 7 bases not matched to a gene. The CDR3 is 14 amino acids. DNA of the CDR3: TGCGCCAGCAGCGGGACAGGGGTTGGGAGTGAGCAGTTCTTC. Its protein product is CASSGTGVGSEQFF.

The table lists this clonotype with many counts. This chain joins TRBV5-1 and TRBJ1-2, with D perhaps matching TRBD1 (6 bases). The CDR3 extends over 15 amino acids. The V end was cut by 5 bases, the J end by 4 bases, with 18 bases between. In germline, CDR1 is SGHRS, CDR2 YFSETQ. CDR3 DNA: TGCGCCAGCAGGGCGGGGGGGGCCATAACCTATGGCTACACCTTC. Protein sequence: CASRAGGAITYGYTF. Full variable domain (remainder filled in from reference TRBV5-1 and TRBJ1-2): KAGVTQTPRYLIKTRGQQVTLSCSPISGHRSVSWYQQTPGQGLQFLFEYFSETQRNKGNFPGRFSGRQFSNSRSEMNVSTLELGDSALYLCASRAGGAITYGYTFGSGTRLTVV.

This clonotype was recorded at least ten times. The genes are TRBV2 and TRBJ1-5, with D possibly matching TRBD1 (6 bases). The CDR3 extends over 16 amino acids. Trimming stripped 2 bases from V and 4 bases from J, with 15 bases between. Germline V gene lookup returns CDR1 SNHLY and CDR2 FYNNEI. The CDR3 DNA is TGTGCCAGCAGTGAACTCGAAACAGGGCCAAATCAGCCCCAGCATTTT. It specifies CASSELETGPNQPQHF.

This clonotype was seen more than once but under ten times. The V gene is TRBV27, the J gene TRBJ2-7; D is perhaps TRBD1 (6 bases). V was cut by 5 bases and J by 5 bases, with 10 bases left in between. From germline, CDR1 is MNHEY and CDR2 SMNVEV (reference sequence). The CDR3 covers 12 residues. This CDR3 reads CASSKQGHEQYF. As DNA, the CDR3 is TGTGCCAGCAGTAAACAGGGACACGAGCAGTACTTC.

This clonotype came up many times. The chain employs TRBV11-3 and TRBJ2-5; D remains ambiguous. The CDR3 totals 13 residues. Trimming stripped 2 bases from V and 3 bases from J, with 7 bases between. Germline CDR1 SGHNT, CDR2 YENEEA. The CDR3: CASSLFPKETQYF. CDR3 in DNA: TGTGCCAGCAGCTTATTCCCTAAAGAGACCCAGTACTTC.

As DNA, the CDR3 is TGTGCCAGCAGCGCGACTAGCGGGAATGGACATACGCAGTATTTT. It codes for CASSATSGNGHTQYF. This chain uses TRBV7-3 with TRBJ2-3; 11 bases agree with TRBD2. The V segment lost 5 bases and the J segment 7 bases; nucleotides outside the gene matches: 8. Looked up from germline, CDR1 is SGHTA and CDR2 is FQGTGA. The length of the CDR3 is 15 residues.

The J gene is TRBJ2-1, the V gene TRBV12-3 or TRBV12-4; TRBD2 is a possible D gene (6 bases). V was trimmed by 6 bases and J by 8 bases, leaving 20 bases between them. The CDR3 loop spans 15 amino acids. The CDR3 here is CASRPTSSGDDEQFF. DNA for the CDR3: TGTGCCAGCAGACCAACTAGCTCGGGTGACGATGAGCAGTTCTTC.

At least ten counts were recorded for this clonotype. V usage is TRBV29-1 and J usage is TRBJ2-7; D perhaps matches TRBD2 (5 bases). V gave up 7 bases and J gave up 5 bases, with 18 bases separating them. This CDR3 contains 13 residues. Germline V gene lookup returns CDR1 SQVTM and CDR2 ANQGSEA. The CDR3 nucleotides are TGCAGCGCCCTAAAAGCGGAGTATCACGAGCAGTACTTC. Amino acids: CSALKAEYHEQYF.

This clonotype was found once. The chain employs TRBV28 and TRBJ2-2; D is ambiguous. The CDR3 runs 14 residues. Germline CDR1 MDHEN, CDR2 SYDVKM. The V gene lost 5 bases and the J gene lost 3 bases, with 10 bases spanning the gap. CDR3 in DNA: TGTGCCAGCAGTGCCCCCCGGGACACCGGGGAGCTGTTTTTT. Translating gives CASSAPRDTGELFF.

The rearrangement uses TRBV5-1 and TRBJ2-7; 9 positions agree with TRBD1. CDR1 is SGHRS and CDR2 is YFSETQ in the germline V gene. J lost 3 bases, V lost 0 bases, and 4 bases had no gene match. The length of the CDR3 is 15 residues. DNA for the CDR3: TGCGCCAGCAGCTTGGGTGGGACAGGGTTCTACGAGCAGTACTTC. Amino acids: CASSLGGTGFYEQYF.

This clonotype was counted only a few times. The chain recombines TRBV5-1 with TRBJ1-5; weak D call: TRBD1 (6 bases). The CDR3 runs to 15 residues. The ends were cut back, 0 bases at V and 6 bases at J, with 13 bases in the middle. CDR1 and CDR2 from the germline V gene are SGHRS and YFSETQ. The CDR3 bases are TGCGCCAGCAGCTTGGCCGGGGGGGCGGGTCAGCCCCAGCATTTT. This encodes CASSLAGGAGQPQHF.

The chain is built from TRBV6-1 and TRBJ2-7; perhaps D is TRBD1 or TRBD2 (5 bases each). V lost 6 bases, J lost 3 bases, and 15 bases lay in between. The CDR3 spans 14 residues. Per germline, CDR1 MNHNS and CDR2 SASEGT. The CDR3 DNA reads as TGTGCCAGCAGAGGGCAGGGAGCGAGCTACGAGCAGTACTTC. Residues: CASRGQGASYEQYF.

This clonotype was detected many times. The genes are TRBV20-1 and TRBJ2-7; D is possibly TRBD2 (5 bases). Trimming removed 1 base from V and 3 bases from J, with 10 bases in between. Germline loops: CDR1 DFQATT, CDR2 SNEGSKA (reference sequence). CDR3 length: 13 residues. The CDR3 reads CSARAFRGYEQYF. The CDR3 DNA is TGCAGTGCTAGAGCTTTCCGGGGCTACGAGCAGTACTTC.

Only a few counts were recorded for this clonotype. The V call is TRBV5-1, the J call TRBJ2-5; 7 bases agree with TRBD1. V was pared by 4 bases and J by 0 bases, with 0 bases of the junction left unmatched. Germline V lookup: CDR1 SGHRS, CDR2 YFSETQ. The CDR3 loop spans 13 amino acids. The CDR3 DNA sequence: TGCGCCAGCAGCGGGACAGACCAAGAGACCCAGTACTTC. Translating gives CASSGTDQETQYF.

This clonotype was found many times. This chain connects TRBV6-6 to TRBJ1-4, with D unclear. Deletions cut 2 bases from V and 4 bases from J, with 14 bases between. Germline values: CDR1 MNHNY, CDR2 SVGAGI (reference sequence). This CDR3 has 16 amino acids. Written as DNA, the CDR3 is TGTGCCAGCAGTTACCGGAGGAGAACTGGTAATGAAAAACTGTTTTTT. Amino acid sequence: CASSYRRRTGNEKLFF.

Comment on this clonotype: One base away lies a much larger clone, so this may be a sequencing read error. This sequence joins TRBV5-1 and TRBJ2-2, with 10 bases lining up with TRBD1. The germline CDR1 and CDR2 sequences are SGHRS and YFSETQ. The CDR3 consists of 16 residues. CDR3 in DNA: TGCGCCGGCAGCCTCTGGACAGGGGGGCATACCGGGGAGCTGTTTTTT. It codes for CAGSLWTGGHTGELFF. The variable domain in full, with the rest retrieved from reference TRBV5-1 and TRBJ2-2, is KAGVTQTPRYLIKTRGQQVTLSCSPISGHRSVSWYQQTPGQGLQFLFEYFSETQRNKGNFPGRFSGRQFSNSRSEMNVSTLELGDSALYLCAGSLWTGGHTGELFFGEGSRLTVL.

This clonotype was seen a few times. This rearrangement joins TRBV27 to TRBJ1-3, with 7 bases identical to TRBD1. V trimming: 8 bases; J trimming: 2 bases; junction bases outside the gene matches: 6. This CDR3 contains 14 residues. CDR1 and CDR2 (germline): MNHEY, SMNVEV (reference sequence). This CDR3 reads CASRQGEPGNTIYF. Written as DNA, the CDR3 is TGTGCCAGCCGCCAGGGGGAGCCTGGAAACACCATATATTTT.

This clonotype was counted at least ten times. This chain uses TRBV6-2 or TRBV6-3 with TRBJ2-1, with 8 bases that match TRBD2. V gave up 0 bases and J gave up 5 bases; unmatched junction bases: 12. CDR3 size: 18 residues. Germline assignment: CDR1 MNHEY and CDR2 SVGEGT. CDR3: CASSYSIRQRGQNNEQFF. The DNA for the CDR3 is TGTGCCAGCAGTTACTCGATCCGCCAGCGGGGGCAAAACAATGAGCAGTTCTTC.

The chain employs TRBV7-9 and TRBJ2-7; the D gene could be TRBD1 or TRBD2 (6 bases each). CDR3 size: 13 residues. Per the germline V gene, CDR1 is SEHNR and CDR2 is FQNEAQ (reference sequence). V was trimmed by 6 bases and J by 5 bases, leaving 14 bases between them. The CDR3 bases are TGTGCCAGCAGAGGGGGGAATGATAACGAGCAGTACTTC. Its translation: CASRGGNDNEQYF.

The chain has TRBV2 and TRBJ2-3, with 11 bases aligning to TRBD2. This CDR3 has 15 amino acids. Germline V CDR1 and CDR2: SNHLY, FYNNEI. V was pared by 7 bases and J by 5 bases, with 8 bases of the junction left unmatched. Written as DNA, the CDR3 is TGTGCCAGCAACATTTTAGCGGGGGGGCAAGATACGCAGTATTTT. Its translation is CASNILAGGQDTQYF.

This clonotype was detected many times. V and J are TRBV2 and TRBJ2-1; no clear D. There are 12 residues in the CDR3. The V and J ends lost 6 bases and 5 bases respectively, with 8 bases between them. Per germline, CDR1 SNHLY and CDR2 FYNNEI. Here the CDR3 DNA reads TGTGCCAGCAGATTGTTAGACAATGAGCAGTTCTTC. Translation gives CASRLLDNEQFF. Filled out from reference TRBV2 and TRBJ2-1, the complete variable domain reads EPEVTQTPSHQVTQMGQEVILRCVPISNHLYFYWYRQILGQKVEFLVSFYNNEISEKSEIFDDQFSVERPDGSNFTLKIRSTKLEDSAMYFCASRLLDNEQFFGPGTRLTVL.

This clonotype showed up many times. This CDR3 reads CSARDPRSSYNEQFF. As DNA, the CDR3 is TGCAGTGCTAGAGATCCCCGGAGCTCCTACAATGAGCAGTTCTTC. This rearrangement joins TRBV20-1 to TRBJ2-1; D call uncertain. The CDR3 totals 15 residues. CDR1 and CDR2 from the germline V gene are DFQATT and SNEGSKA (reference sequence). V lost 0 bases and J 0 bases, leaving 9 bases between the germline ends.